The entry below describes one T cell receptor beta chain. Its antigen is currently unknown. This record comes from a study of cytomegalovirus exposure and HLA in healthy donors. At the level of the study: Some 77 million unique TCRs from HLA-typed donors were held in an early release of data.

Notes on the study in general: The study designated 150 or so TCR beta chains cytomegalovirus-associated. Indistinguishability led to the exclusion of some V segments, TRBV6-2 and TRBV6-3 included.

In germline, CDR1 is PRHDT, CDR2 FYEKMQ (reference sequence). This CDR3 contains 14 residues. With V trimmed by 5 bases and J by 6 bases, 4 bases remained unmatched. Primers for the PCR totalled 60 Vbeta and 13 Jbeta. Profiled with immunoSEQ multiplex PCR; TCRdb holds only in-frame clones, not every one. This sample has roughly 70,000 clones; around 74% occur once, and the top ten carry over 9.5%. Specimen: PBMCs. The sequence was collected from a human donor in good health. The V gene is TRBV13, the J gene TRBJ1-5; 10 nucleotides align to TRBD1. The CDR3 DNA is TGTGCCAGCAGCCTGGGGACAGGGGTTCAGCCCCAGCATTTT. Protein product: CASSLGTGVQPQHF. Full variable domain (rest looked up from reference TRBV13 and TRBJ1-5): AAGVIQSPRHLIKEKRETATLKCYPIPRHDTVYWYQQGPGQDPQFLISFYEKMQSDKGSIPDRFSAQQFSDYHSELNMSSLELGDSALYFCASSLGTGVQPQHFGDGTRLSIL.